Presented here are 10 T cell receptor beta chains from one specimen sequenced in a study of T cells in localized non-small cell lung cancer. Sequenced by immunoSEQ multiplex PCR; TCRdb stores in-frame clones only, minus some. Of about 4,800 clones detected, under 60% appear once; the ten largest clones hold roughly 3.8%. The material was lymph node tissue, obtained before any cancer treatment. Receptor source: a male donor at least 60 years old with stage I squamous cell lung carcinoma.

CDR3 DNA: TGTGCCTGGAGTGAACAGGGGGATGAGCAGTTCTTC. Its translation: CAWSEQGDEQFF. This chain links TRBV30 with TRBJ2-1; the match to TRBD1 covers 8 bases. V gave up 1 base and J gave up 8 bases; unmatched junction bases: 1. Germline values: CDR1 GTSNPN, CDR2 SVGIG (reference sequence). The CDR3 runs 12 residues.

The genes are TRBV14 and TRBJ1-3; D gene unclear. V shed 7 bases and J shed 3 bases, with 13 bases lying between them. The germline V gene has CDR1 SGHDN and CDR2 FVKESK. The CDR3 length is 14 residues. The CDR3: CASKTWGSGNTIYF. CDR3 nucleotides: TGTGCCAGCAAAACTTGGGGAAGTGGAAACACCATATATTTT.

The J gene is TRBJ2-5, the V gene TRBV10-3, with 10 bases fitting TRBD1. With 2 bases clipped from V and 5 bases from J, the junction kept 5 bases outside the gene matches. The CDR3 totals 15 residues. The germline CDR1 and CDR2 sequences are ENHRY and SYGVKD. CDR3 coding DNA: TGTGCCATCAGTGAGACGGGACAGGGGTTGGAGACCCAGTACTTC. It codes for CAISETGQGLETQYF.

The rearrangement links TRBV6-8 to TRBJ2-1; TRBD2 agrees at 10 bases. The CDR3 consists of 14 residues. The germline V gene encodes CDR1 MNHGY and CDR2 SAAAGT. V lost 6 bases to trimming and J lost 9 bases; unmatched junction nucleotides: 8. In DNA, the CDR3 is TGTGCCAGCAGACCTGGCTTAGCGGGAGGTGAGCAGTTCTTC. As protein: CASRPGLAGGEQFF.

This clone was counted a few times. The gene calls are TRBV11-3 and TRBJ1-1; D is undetermined. The length of the CDR3 is 14 residues. The germline V gene has CDR1 SGHNT and CDR2 YENEEA. Trimming took off 1 base at V and 0 bases at J, with 6 bases between the two ends. The CDR3 bases are TGTGCCAGCAGCTTAGTATCGTTGAACACTGAAGCTTTCTTT. It codes for CASSLVSLNTEAFF.

The rearrangement links TRBV16 to TRBJ1-3, with unresolved D. The germline V gene encodes CDR1 KGHSY and CDR2 FQNENV. V dropped 0 bases and J dropped 1 base, with 7 bases sitting between them. The CDR3 loop spans 15 amino acids. The CDR3 sequence is CASSQSEGSGNTIYF. CDR3 DNA: TGTGCCAGCAGCCAATCTGAAGGGTCTGGAAACACCATATATTTT.

This rearrangement joins TRBV6-8 to TRBJ2-7, with 11 nucleotides matching TRBD2. The CDR3 spans 15 residues. The junction had 7 bases not matched to a gene; V was cut back by 5 bases and J by 4 bases. Per the germline V gene, CDR1 is MNHGY and CDR2 is SAAAGT. The CDR3 region is CASSAPTSGTYEQYF. The CDR3 bases are TGTGCCAGCAGTGCACCGACTAGCGGGACATACGAGCAGTACTTC.

The chain employs TRBV28 and TRBJ1-2; the D gene is possibly TRBD1 (6 bases). Trimming took off 2 bases at V and 3 bases at J, with 13 bases between the two ends. CDR1 MDHEN and CDR2 SYDVKM come from the germline V gene. CDR3 length: 15 amino acids. As DNA, the CDR3 is TGTGCCAGCAGTTTAGCTGCGGGGGCCGACTATGGCTACACCTTC. It is translated as CASSLAAGADYGYTF.

The gene calls are TRBV19 and TRBJ1-5, with D possibly TRBD1 on 5 matching bases. Between the trimmed V and J ends, which lost 5 bases and 2 bases, there was a span of 16 bases. CDR3 length: 16 amino acids. The germline V gene encodes CDR1 LNHDA and CDR2 SQIVND (reference sequence). DNA for the CDR3: TGTGCCAGTAGTGGGCGGGGACGAGGGGGCAATCAGCCCCAGCATTTT. It encodes CASSGRGRGGNQPQHF.

This clone was detected a few times. The chain uses TRBV11-3 and TRBJ1-1; 7 positions match TRBD1. This CDR3 contains 14 residues. CDR1 and CDR2 from the germline V gene are SGHNT and YENEEA. J gave up 1 base and V 5 bases, and 4 bases lay outside the gene matches. The CDR3 sequence is CASSGRQGNTEAFF. CDR3 nucleotide sequence: TGTGCCAGCAGCGGACGACAGGGGAACACTGAAGCTTTCTTT.